The TCR beta chain under discussion was sequenced for a study of shared clonotypes between healthy human individuals. In the source study's methods: ImmunoSEQ gave junction-only sequences without quality scores, so filtering differed. Profiling relied on immunoSEQ multiplex PCR, and the TCRdb table lists in-frame clones only, not all of them. The DNA was the basis for D and trimming; V, J and clone size are from that table. The data show millions of clones, around nine tenths seen once. Germline V gene data show CDR1 as SGHTA and CDR2 as FQGNSA. Between the trimmed V and J ends, which lost 1 base and 2 bases, there was a span of 12 bases. The CDR3 extends over 15 amino acids. Study findings and constraints: The study's rarefaction showed incomplete sorted-subset sequencing despite large depth. It was the non-shared clonotypes that had lower generation probabilities than clonotypes shared by all four donors.

To note about this clone: Antigen unknown.

Sequencing input: naive CD4+ T cells sorted from blood. Subset of the sample: CD45RA+ positively selected. This chain connects TRBV7-2 to TRBJ2-7; a possible D gene is TRBD2 (6 bases). The sequence was obtained from a man between 18 and 35 years old in good health. The chain's CDR3 is CASSLGVAAAYEQYF. CDR3 DNA: TGTGCCAGCAGCTTAGGGGTAGCGGCGGCCTACGAGCAGTACTTC.